A selection of T cell receptor beta chains follows, all from one sample in a study of blood T cell repertoires in COVID-19. Generated by immunoSEQ multiplex PCR, the TCRdb table keeps only in-frame clones and is missing some. The table includes 27,000 or so clones, 85% to 90% detected once. The material sequenced was peripheral blood. These receptors were obtained from a human donor in a cohort sampled during active COVID-19. Each CDR3 is given with its conserved first and last residue. A D gene is named only where the DNA matches it firmly. The size field is filled for only some rows; it gives once, few, many or a size class.

v_gene,d_gene,abundance,j_gene,CDR3nt,CDR3aa
TRBV19,.,.,TRBJ2-7,TGTGCCAGTAGTATAGATACAGGGATCTACGAGCAGTACTTC,CASSIDTGIYEQYF
TRBV9,.,.,TRBJ1-2,TGTGCCAGCAGCGTAGCTCGGTCAGGCAGCTATGGCTACACCTTC,CASSVARSGSYGYTF
TRBV4-1,TRBD2,.,TRBJ2-1,TGCGCCAGCAGCCATTCGACTAGCGGGGGGGCCCTTAGTGAGCAGTTCTTC,CASSHSTSGGALSEQFF
TRBV27,TRBD1,.,TRBJ1-5,TGTGCCAGCAGTTTATCAGGGGGCCGTAGCAATCAGCCCCAGCATTTT,CASSLSGGRSNQPQHF
TRBV4-1,TRBD1,.,TRBJ1-5,TGCGCCAGCAGCCAACTGACAGGGAGGCAGCCCCAGCATTTT,CASSQLTGRQPQHF
TRBV3-1/TRBV3-2,TRBD1,once,TRBJ2-1,TGTGCCAGCAGCCAAACCGGGACAGGGGTTTTTGGCGATGAGCAGTTCTTC,CASSQTGTGVFGDEQFF
TRBV5-1,TRBD2,once,TRBJ2-5,TGCGCCAGCAGAGCGGGGGGGTACCAAGAGACCCAGTACTTC,CASRAGGYQETQYF
TRBV3-1/TRBV3-2,.,.,TRBJ1-5,TGTGCCAGCAGCCTAACTACAGGGCCCAATCAGCCCCAGCATTTT,CASSLTTGPNQPQHF
TRBV2,.,.,TRBJ2-1,TGTGCCAGCAGTGTGCTAGCTGTTGATGAGCAGTTCTTC,CASSVLAVDEQFF
TRBV7-3,.,.,TRBJ1-1,TGTGCCAGCAGCTTAGGGCGGGCGAACACTGAAGCTTTCTTT,CASSLGRANTEAFF
TRBV12-5,.,.,TRBJ1-1,TGTGCTACCTCCGTGACAGCGAACACTGAAGCTTTCTTT,CATSVTANTEAFF
TRBV5-1,TRBD1,.,TRBJ2-7,TGCGCCAGCAGCCTACGGACAGGGGGGTTCGGCGAGCAGTACTTC,CASSLRTGGFGEQYF
TRBV29-1,TRBD1,once,TRBJ1-2,TGCAGCGTTGAAGATCCCCCCCGGACAGGGGCGGCCTATGGCTACACCTTC,CSVEDPPRTGAAYGYTF
TRBV29-1,TRBD1,.,TRBJ1-4,TGCAGCGCCTGGACAGGAAGTGGGGAAAAACTGTTTTTT,CSAWTGSGEKLFF
TRBV4-1,TRBD2,.,TRBJ2-1,TGCGCCAGCAGCCGGGGACTAGCGGGGGGCAATGAGCAGTTCTTC,CASSRGLAGGNEQFF
TRBV6-5,.,few,TRBJ1-5,TGTGCCAGCAGTACAGACAGAGATCAGCCCCAGCATTTT,CASSTDRDQPQHF
TRBV29-1,TRBD1,.,TRBJ2-1,TGCAGCGGGACGGACAGGGGTAGTGAGCAGTTCTTC,CSGTDRGSEQFF
TRBV5-1,TRBD1,.,TRBJ1-1,TGCGCCAGCAGCTTGACTACAGGGGCCACTGAAGCTTTCTTT,CASSLTTGATEAFF
TRBV7-9,TRBD1,.,TRBJ2-4,TGTGCCAGCAGCTTAGCGACAGGGGATAGAGCCAAAAACATTCAGTACTTC,CASSLATGDRAKNIQYF
TRBV6-5,.,.,TRBJ2-2,TGTGCCAGCAGTAAACAGGGAAACACCGGGGAGCTGTTTTTT,CASSKQGNTGELFF
TRBV2,.,.,TRBJ1-4,TGTGCCAGACGACAGGCCAATGAAAAACTGTTTTTT,CARRQANEKLFF
TRBV5-4,.,.,TRBJ2-2,TGTGCCAGCAGCCACCTCCGAGGAGACACCGGGGAGCTGTTTTTT,CASSHLRGDTGELFF
TRBV3-1/TRBV3-2,.,.,TRBJ1-5,TGTGCCAGCAGCCAAACCGCTGGTGGGGCAAATCAGCCCCAGCATTTT,CASSQTAGGANQPQHF
TRBV5-4,TRBD1,.,TRBJ1-3,TGTGCCAGCAGCTTGGATACAGGGGCTGGAAACACCATATATTTT,CASSLDTGAGNTIYF
TRBV7-9,.,.,TRBJ2-2,TGTGCCAGCAGCGAGGGGGTTTCGAACACCGGGGAGCTGTTTTTT,CASSEGVSNTGELFF
TRBV6-5,.,.,TRBJ1-2,TGTGCCAGCAGTTCCGAGGGGGGGCGAAACTATGGCTACACCTTC,CASSSEGGRNYGYTF
TRBV5-8,.,.,TRBJ1-1,TGTGCCAGCAGCTTGTGGAACAGGATGAACACTGAAGCTTTCTTT,CASSLWNRMNTEAFF
TRBV5-1,TRBD2,.,TRBJ2-3,TGCGCCAGCAGCCCCCGCCTAGCGGGGGGCTCCGCAGATACGCAGTATTTT,CASSPRLAGGSADTQYF
TRBV11-2,.,.,TRBJ2-3,TGTGCCAGCAGTGCAGGGTTGTCAGATACGCAGTATTTT,CASSAGLSDTQYF
TRBV4-2,TRBD1,.,TRBJ1-1,TGTGCCAGCAGCCAAGAATTGGAGGGGGCGAACACTGAAGCTTTCTTT,CASSQELEGANTEAFF
TRBV3-1/TRBV3-2,TRBD2,.,TRBJ2-7,TGTGCCAGCAGCCAGGGACTAGCGGGGGCCTACGAGCAGTACTTC,CASSQGLAGAYEQYF
TRBV5-6,TRBD1,.,TRBJ2-5,TGTGCCAGCAGACGAGGGACAGTCCAAGAGACCCAGTACTTC,CASRRGTVQETQYF
TRBV7-9,.,.,TRBJ1-6,TGTGCCAGCAGCTCCCACGAGAGTTCACCCCTCCACTTT,CASSSHESSPLHF
TRBV5-1,TRBD2,few,TRBJ2-2,TGCGCCAGCAGCCTCCGGGGGGATATCACCGGGGAGCTGTTTTTT,CASSLRGDITGELFF
TRBV11-3,TRBD1,once,TRBJ1-2,TGTGCCAGCAGCCTCATTAGGGGGCATTCTGGCTACACCTTC,CASSLIRGHSGYTF
TRBV12-5,TRBD2,.,TRBJ2-3,TGTGCTAGTGGTTTGGTTTTGGCTAGCGGGGGGGGCCAAGTTTCAGATACGCAGTATTTT,CASGLVLASGGGQVSDTQYF
TRBV12-3/TRBV12-4,.,.,TRBJ2-5,TGTGCCAGCAGTGTGGGGCGACGGGAGACCCAGTACTTC,CASSVGRRETQYF
TRBV19,.,.,TRBJ1-4,TGTGCCAGTAGTATAGGTACAGGTGGAGACGAAAAACTGTTTTTT,CASSIGTGGDEKLFF
TRBV6-2/TRBV6-3,.,.,TRBJ2-5,TGTGCCAGCAGCCAGCTTGGGGGCGAAGAGACCCAGTACTTC,CASSQLGGEETQYF
TRBV6-5,.,.,TRBJ2-7,TGTGCCAGCAGTTCCCCAGGGTACGAGCAGTACTTC,CASSSPGYEQYF
TRBV9,.,.,TRBJ1-2,TGTGCCAGCAGCGTAGCCGGGGGCTACACCTTC,CASSVAGGYTF
TRBV7-6,TRBD1,.,TRBJ2-7,TGTGCCAGCAGCCCCCGGACAGGGATCGCCTCCTACGAGCAGTACTTC,CASSPRTGIASYEQYF
TRBV5-1,.,.,TRBJ1-1,TGCGCCAGCTCATACGGGGTGAGTGAAGCTTTCTTT,CASSYGVSEAFF